A selection of T cell receptor beta chains follows, all from one sample in a study of CD8+CD57+ T cells in acquired aplastic anemia. In TCRdb, the reads were re-called with MiXCR into one record per CDR3 protein. Altogether about half a million distinct CDR3 sequences are present, around 33% being singletons, with the ten largest covering around 0.82%. Sequenced input: sorted CD4+, CD8+, or CD8+CD57+ T cells (not recorded which) from PBMCs. These TCRs come from a human donor with aplastic anemia. The CDR3 runs from the conserved cysteine through the conserved F or W. A D gene is named only where the DNA matches it firmly. Clone size appears in some rows only: once, few, many, or a class for an expanded clone.

j_gene	d_gene	v_gene	abundance	CDR3nt	CDR3aa
TRBJ2-2	TRBD1	TRBV20-1	-	TGCAGTGCGATCACCGGGACAGTCCCCGGGGAGCTGTTTTTT	CSAITGTVPGELFF
TRBJ1-6	-	TRBV9	many	TGTGCCAGCAGCGTAGCTAGAGAGCCAAAGGATACACCCCTCCACTTT	CASSVAREPKDTPLHF
TRBJ2-3	TRBD1	TRBV7-9	-	TGTGCCAGCAGCTTAGCGGCTGGGACAGGGCAGCCAGATACGCAGTATTTT	CASSLAAGTGQPDTQYF
TRBJ2-7	-	TRBV7-6	many	TGTGCCAGCAGCCAGGGGGGGGACTACGAGCAGTACTTC	CASSQGGDYEQYF
TRBJ1-2	-	TRBV5-1	many	TGCGCCAGCAGCCTGACACAGGGATCGTATGGCTACACCTTC	CASSLTQGSYGYTF
TRBJ1-5	-	TRBV7-2	-	TGTGCCAGCAGCCCCGCCTACGAGCATTTT	CASSPAYEHF
TRBJ1-1	-	TRBV7-9	few	TGTGCCAGCAGCCTGCGAGACAGCGACACTGAAGCTTTCTTT	CASSLRDSDTEAFF
TRBJ1-4	-	TRBV19	-	TGTGCCAGTAGTATTCTCCTGGTTGCGAACGAAAAACTGTTTTTT	CASSILLVANEKLFF
TRBJ2-2	-	TRBV20-1	-	TGCAGTGCTAGACGACTCGGGGGCACCGGGGAGCTGTTTTTT	CSARRLGGTGELFF
TRBJ2-7	-	TRBV10-3	-	TGTGCCAGCCACCGGGACTTAAGCTCCTACGAGCAGTACTTC	CASHRDLSSYEQYF
TRBJ1-6	TRBD1	TRBV20-1	many	TGCAGTGCTATGCGGGACAGTAATTCACCCCTCCACTTT	CSAMRDSNSPLHF
TRBJ2-7	TRBD1	TRBV2	-	TGTGCCAGCAGCGCGACAGGGGGCAAGTACTTC	CASSATGGKYF
TRBJ1-6	-	TRBV5-4	many	TGTGCCAGCAGCCGTAACAGGGCAATGAATTCACCCCTCCACTTT	CASSRNRAMNSPLHF
TRBJ2-7	-	TRBV4-1	many	TGCGCCAGCAGCCGAGAAGGGGTTTCGGACGAGCAGTACTTC	CASSREGVSDEQYF
TRBJ1-1	-	TRBV6-1	-	TGTGCCAGCAGCAAGGGAGGGTTCACTGAAGCTTTCTTT	CASSKGGFTEAFF
TRBJ1-2	-	TRBV20-1	once	TGCAGTGCCAGCAGTTCTAGCCTTCGTGGGGGCGCCTATGGCTACACCTTC	CSASSSSLRGGAYGYTF
TRBJ1-1	-	TRBV5-1	few	TGCGCCAGCAGCTTGGTGGGTGGGGGCCAAGGTTGGCTGAACACTGAAGCTTTCTTT	CASSLVGGGQGWLNTEAFF
TRBJ1-2	-	TRBV25-1	-	TGTGCCAGCAGTGAAATGCGGTCTGGCTACACCTTC	CASSEMRSGYTF
TRBJ1-4	-	TRBV19	few	TGTGCCAGTAGTATAGGACAGACAGCTAATGAAAAACTGTTTTTT	CASSIGQTANEKLFF
TRBJ1-5	-	TRBV11-1	many	TGTGCCAGCAGACGACAACCGCGACAGGCCCACAATCAGCCCCAGCATTTT	CASRRQPRQAHNQPQHF
TRBJ1-6	TRBD1	TRBV7-8	many	TGTGCCAGCAGCTTTACGTGGACAGGGGGAGGGTCACCCCTCCACTTT	CASSFTWTGGGSPLHF
TRBJ2-5	-	TRBV12-3/TRBV12-4	-	TGTGCCAGCAGTTTGATAGCGGAAGAGACCCAGTACTTC	CASSLIAEETQYF
TRBJ2-7	-	TRBV2	many	TGTGCCAGCAGTACAGGGAGCGAGCAGTACTTC	CASSTGSEQYF
TRBJ2-3	TRBD2	TRBV25-1	-	TGTGCCAGCAGTTCCATAGCGGGTGACCCTAGCACAGATACGCAGTATTTT	CASSSIAGDPSTDTQYF
TRBJ2-1	TRBD1	TRBV25-1	once	TGTGCCAGCAGTGTTTACAGGGGAGATAGTGAGCAGTTCTTC	CASSVYRGDSEQFF
TRBJ2-1	-	TRBV11-2	-	TGTGCCAGCAGCTCCAGGGGGGGTCGCGAGCAGTTCTTC	CASSSRGGREQFF
TRBJ2-1	-	TRBV20-1	few	TGCAGTGCTGGAAGTGGCGATGAGCAGTTCTTC	CSAGSGDEQFF
TRBJ1-3	TRBD1	TRBV19	-	TGTGCCAGCCGGGACAGGGGCGGATTGGACACCATATATTTT	CASRDRGGLDTIYF
TRBJ2-1	-	TRBV20-1	-	TGCAGTGCTAGTTATCCGAAAACCTACAATGAGCAGTTCTTC	CSASYPKTYNEQFF
TRBJ1-2	-	TRBV7-9	-	TGTGCCAGCAGCTTAGAACAGGGCTCCAACTATGGCTACACCTTC	CASSLEQGSNYGYTF
TRBJ2-7	-	TRBV20-1	many	TGCAGTGCTAGAGCTGGCAGGGGAGTGGGCTACGAGCAGTACTTC	CSARAGRGVGYEQYF
TRBJ1-3	TRBD1	TRBV6-1	-	TGTGCCAGCAGATCCTATCCGGGACAGGGAACAAACACCATATATTTT	CASRSYPGQGTNTIYF
TRBJ1-2	-	TRBV6-1	few	TGTGCCAGCAGCAGCAGAGACAGGATTCGCTCTGGCTACACCTTC	CASSSRDRIRSGYTF
TRBJ2-1	TRBD1	TRBV7-9	-	TGTGCCAGCAGCTTAGGGCAGGGGGTTTCCGAGCAGTTCTTC	CASSLGQGVSEQFF
TRBJ2-7	TRBD1	TRBV15	-	TGTGCCACCAGCAGAGTTTGGACAGGGACAAGCTACGAGCAGTACTTC	CATSRVWTGTSYEQYF
TRBJ1-6	-	TRBV2	many	TGTGCCAGCTCACCCTCCTATTCCCTTCGTACGGCCTCACCCCTCCACTTT	CASSPSYSLRTASPLHF
TRBJ2-1	TRBD2	TRBV10-1	many	TGCGCCAGCAGTGTTCTAGCGGGAACTGAGCAGTTCTTC	CASSVLAGTEQFF
TRBJ2-3	-	TRBV29-1	once	TGCAGCGTTCTCGGGGGGCGGACAGATACGCAGTATTTT	CSVLGGRTDTQYF
TRBJ1-1	TRBD1	TRBV12-3/TRBV12-4	few	TGTGCCAGCAACTACAGGGGAAGAGTTGAAGCTTTCTTT	CASNYRGRVEAFF
TRBJ2-1	-	TRBV9	few	TGTGCCAGCAGCGTAGAGGTCGGGGGGCCTCTAATCAATGAGCAGTTCTTC	CASSVEVGGPLINEQFF
TRBJ1-2	-	TRBV2	-	TGTGCCAGCAGCCCCATGATGGCTGGTGGAAACACCTTC	CASSPMMAGGNTF
TRBJ2-7	TRBD2	TRBV3-1	-	TGTGCCAGCAGCCAAGGAGGACGGGAGGAAGAGCAGTACTTC	CASSQGGREEEQYF
TRBJ1-5	-	TRBV28	-	TGTGCCAGCAGCGGCATTAATAGCAATCAGCCCCAGCATTTT	CASSGINSNQPQHF
TRBJ1-1	TRBD1	TRBV14	-	TGTGCCAGCAGCCAAGACAGGGGACAGAACAACATGAACACTGAAGCTTTCTTT	CASSQDRGQNNMNTEAFF